This T cell receptor (beta chain) was identified during a study of T cells in localized non-small cell lung cancer. The study's findings and limits: Clonality peaked in uninvolved adjacent lung rather than tumor.

The CDR3 is made up of 16 amino acids. The V segment lost 4 bases and the J segment 2 bases; nucleotides outside the gene matches: 7. Germline values: CDR1 MNHEY, CDR2 SMNVEV (reference sequence). Generated by immunoSEQ multiplex PCR, the TCRdb table keeps only in-frame clones and is missing some. The sample has about 70,000 clones, roughly nine tenths seen once. To note about this clone: The antigen is unknown.

The chain carries TRBV27 and TRBJ2-3; 9 nucleotides agree with TRBD2. This TCR was sampled from a male donor at least 60 years old with stage III squamous cell lung carcinoma. Sequenced here: peripheral blood, sampled before any cancer treatment. For the CDR3, the DNA is TGTGCCAGCAGTTCCCTGACTAGCGGCCACACAGATACGCAGTATTTT. It encodes CASSSLTSGHTDTQYF.